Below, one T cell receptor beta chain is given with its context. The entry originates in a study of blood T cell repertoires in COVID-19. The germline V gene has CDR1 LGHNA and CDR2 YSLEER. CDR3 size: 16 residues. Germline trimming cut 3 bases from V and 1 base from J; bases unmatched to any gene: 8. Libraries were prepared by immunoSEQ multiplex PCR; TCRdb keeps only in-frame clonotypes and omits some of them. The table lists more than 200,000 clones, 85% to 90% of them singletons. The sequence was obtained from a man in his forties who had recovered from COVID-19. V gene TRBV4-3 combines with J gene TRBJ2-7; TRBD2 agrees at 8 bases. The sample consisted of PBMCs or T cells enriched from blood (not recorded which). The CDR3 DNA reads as TGCGCCAGCAGCCAGGCCACCGGGACTAGGTCCTACGAGCAGTACTTC. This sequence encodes CASSQATGTRSYEQYF.